Below, 28 T cell receptor beta chains from the same sample are listed, as sequenced in a study of control samples from healthy donors and cancer patients. Data came from immunoSEQ multiplex PCR; TCRdb stores just in-frame clones and leaves some out. The repertoire holds around 130,000 clones, about 86% seen once, with 9% to 14% in the top ten. Sequencing was carried out using blood. Receptors were obtained from a man aged 25-45 years in good health.

This clone was detected only once. V and J are TRBV30 and TRBJ1-6; unclear D gene. V lost 2 bases to trimming and J lost 9 bases, with 14 bases between them. The CDR3 extends over 14 amino acids. From germline, CDR1 is GTSNPN and CDR2 SVGIG (reference sequence). The CDR3 loop reads CAWSRGHNGSPLHF. In nucleotides, the CDR3 is TGTGCCTGGAGTCGTGGTCATAACGGTTCACCCCTCCACTTT.

The CDR3 region has the DNA TGTGCCAGCAGCTTGGAAGACGGTGGCCGCTATGGCTACACCTTC. This gives the protein CASSLEDGGRYGYTF. The chain employs TRBV5-5 and TRBJ1-2, with D uncertain. The germline CDR1 and CDR2 sequences are SGHKS and YYEKEE (reference sequence). The CDR3 totals 15 residues. V lost 0 bases to trimming and J lost 4 bases, with 13 bases between them.

The chain couples TRBV7-9 to TRBJ1-5; 7 bases match TRBD1. CDR1 SEHNR and CDR2 FQNEAQ come from the germline V gene (reference sequence). Losses at the gene ends were 5 bases for V and 2 bases for J; bases not matched to a gene: 6. The CDR3 contains 15 residues. CDR3 loop: CASSAQGIGNQPQHF. The CDR3 region has the DNA TGTGCCAGCAGCGCACAGGGGATCGGCAATCAGCCCCAGCATTTT.

This clone appeared a single time. The rearrangement links TRBV5-4 to TRBJ1-5, with D tentatively TRBD1 (5 bases). The CDR3 spans 15 residues. Germline V gives CDR1 SGHNT, CDR2 YYREEE (reference sequence). Trimming removed 0 bases from V and 7 bases from J, with 14 bases in between. This CDR3 is CASSLDRSLGQPQHF. CDR3 in DNA: TGTGCCAGCAGCTTGGACAGGTCCTTGGGCCAGCCCCAGCATTTT.

The chain couples TRBV7-8 to TRBJ2-2; 8 bases fit TRBD1. The length of the CDR3 is 13 residues. The V segment lost 9 bases and the J segment 5 bases; nucleotides outside the gene matches: 5. Germline V CDR1 and CDR2: SGHVS, FQNEAQ. DNA of the CDR3: TGTGCCAGTGGACAGGGAATTACCGGGGAGCTGTTTTTT. Amino acids: CASGQGITGELFF.

This sequence joins TRBV14 and TRBJ1-1, with 7 bases that match TRBD1. The CDR3 spans 15 residues. Germline CDR1 reads SGHDN; CDR2 reads FVKESK. The junction had 8 bases not matched to a gene; V was cut back by 2 bases and J by 5 bases. The CDR3 spells CASSQTGASGTEAFF. The CDR3 DNA reads as TGTGCCAGCAGCCAAACAGGGGCTTCGGGGACTGAAGCTTTCTTT.

The chain recombines TRBV21-1 with TRBJ1-5; TRBD1, the D gene given by the table, was not confirmed from the DNA. TRBV21-1 has pseudogene status. The CDR3 totals 18 residues. This CDR3 reads CASSSKAGTDSSNQPQHF. CDR3 in DNA: TGTGCCAGCAGCTCAAAGGCCGGGACAGACAGTAGCAATCAGCCCCAGCATTTT.

This sequence joins TRBV7-8 and TRBJ1-1, with 8 bases lining up with TRBD1. In germline, CDR1 is SGHVS, CDR2 FQNEAQ. CDR3 length: 16 amino acids. V was pared by 5 bases and J by 0 bases, with 8 bases of the junction left unmatched. The CDR3 coding sequence is TGTGCCAGCAGCCTAACCAGGACAGGGATGAACACTGAAGCTTTCTTT. This gives the protein CASSLTRTGMNTEAFF.

This chain joins TRBV12-1 and TRBJ1-1. TRBV12-1 corresponds to a pseudogene. This CDR3 is built from 13 residues. CDR3 amino acids: CASTLCGGTEAFF. The CDR3 nucleotides read TGTGCCAGCACTCTTTGTGGGGGTACTGAAGCTTTCTTT.

This clone appeared a few times. This rearrangement joins TRBV18 to TRBJ2-7; TRBD1 matches at 7 bases. The CDR3 sequence is 14 residues long. CDR1 is KGHSH and CDR2 is LQKENI in the germline V gene. The V gene end was trimmed by 2 bases and the J gene end by 1 base; junction bases not matched to a gene: 2. In DNA form, the CDR3 reads TGTGCCAGCTCACCAGGGACAGCTTCCTACGAGCAGTACTTC. Translation gives CASSPGTASYEQYF.

V gene TRBV3-1 (or the pseudogene TRBV3-2) combines with J gene TRBJ1-1, with a possible D match to TRBD1 (5 bases). Trimming pared 4 bases from V and 1 base from J, leaving 19 bases between. Germline-derived CDR1 and CDR2 are LGHDT and YNNKEL (reference sequence). The CDR3 length is 17 residues. CDR3 DNA: TGTGCCAGCAGCCGTAGTAATGCGGGACGGAGGAACACTGAAGCTTTCTTT. It yields the protein CASSRSNAGRRNTEAFF.

This clone was counted a single time. The rearrangement links TRBV2 to TRBJ1-4; 8 bases line up with TRBD1. Germline V CDR1 and CDR2: SNHLY, FYNNEI. The CDR3 has 14 amino acids. V dropped 11 bases and J dropped 6; count of bases not matched to a gene: 11. The CDR3 reads CAGRQGSPYEKLFF. CDR3 in DNA: TGTGCCGGTCGACAGGGGTCCCCTTATGAAAAACTGTTTTTT.

The J gene is TRBJ2-5, the V gene TRBV7-9; weak D call: TRBD1 (6 bases). V was cut by 6 bases and J by 4 bases, with 18 bases left in between. The V gene's germline CDR1 is SEHNR and CDR2 FQNEAQ (reference sequence). This CDR3 region has 15 residues. CDR3 sequence reads: CASSQQGTRGETQYF. CDR3 DNA: TGTGCCAGCAGTCAACAGGGCACCCGGGGAGAGACCCAGTACTTC. The full variable domain, its missing parts supplied by reference TRBV7-9 and TRBJ2-5, is DTGVSQNPRHKITKRGQNVTFRCDPISEHNRLYWYRQTLGQGPEFLTYFQNEAQLEKSRLLSDRFSAERPKGSFSTLEIQRTEQGDSAMYLCASSQQGTRGETQYFGPGTRLLVL.

As to this clone: Relative to the germline gene, one junction end is altered; a read error may explain this. This sequence joins TRBV19 and TRBJ1-4, with D possibly being TRBD1 (5 bases). Germline lookup yields CDR1 LNHDA and CDR2 SQIVND (reference sequence). The CDR3 spans 13 residues. CDR3 residues: CASSATRGAGTVF. Here the CDR3 DNA reads TGTGCCAGTAGTGCAACGAGGGGAGCCGGCACCGTTTTT.

This chain links TRBV30 with TRBJ2-5, with D perhaps TRBD1 (5 bases). From germline, CDR1 is GTSNPN and CDR2 SVGIG (reference sequence). Trimming took off 0 bases at V and 7 bases at J, with 15 bases between the two ends. The CDR3 runs to 14 residues. CDR3 amino acids: CAWSVQAGKGTQYF. Here the CDR3 DNA reads TGTGCCTGGAGTGTACAGGCAGGAAAAGGGACCCAGTACTTC.

The chain combines TRBV5-8 with TRBJ2-5; D ambiguous. Germline V gene lookup returns CDR1 SGHTS and CDR2 YDEGEE. With 0 bases removed from V and 10 bases from J, the gap between germline ends came to 10 bases. This CDR3 is built from 12 residues. CDR3 in DNA: TGTGCCAGCAGCTTGGCCGGCAGGCTCCAGTACTTC. It codes for CASSLAGRLQYF.

This sequence joins TRBV6-5 and TRBJ1-1; D is undetermined. Trimming removed 5 bases at V and 0 bases at J, with 7 bases between. This CDR3 contains 13 residues. Germline assignment: CDR1 MNHEY and CDR2 SVGAGI. This CDR3 is CASSLTVNTEAFF. The CDR3 coding sequence is TGTGCCAGCAGTCTTACAGTGAACACTGAAGCTTTCTTT.

The chain links TRBV27 to TRBJ2-2, with D perhaps TRBD2 (5 bases). CDR1 and CDR2 from the germline V gene are MNHEY and SMNVEV (reference sequence). The CDR3 has 14 amino acids. Trimming cost V 8 bases and J 3 bases, with 13 bases left between them. This CDR3 reads CASAYGIHTGELFF. The CDR3 nucleotides are TGTGCCAGCGCCTACGGGATCCACACCGGGGAGCTGTTTTTT.

The J gene is TRBJ2-2, the V gene TRBV5-1; D unclear. The CDR3 sequence is 15 residues long. Trimming cost V 3 bases and J 5 bases, with 14 bases left between them. From germline, CDR1 is SGHRS and CDR2 YFSETQ. The CDR3, as DNA: TGCGCCAGCAGCTCGTTAGACGTTATGACCGGGGAGCTGTTTTTT. Its translation is CASSSLDVMTGELFF.

This chain joins TRBV5-1 and TRBJ2-5, with TRBD1 matching over 9 bases. Trimming removed 4 bases from V and 3 bases from J; junction bases left unmatched: 4. From germline, CDR1 is SGHRS and CDR2 YFSETQ. This CDR3 contains 14 residues. This CDR3 reads CASSLGTGKETQYF. CDR3 nucleotide sequence: TGCGCCAGCAGCCTCGGGACAGGGAAAGAGACCCAGTACTTC.

This clone was observed a handful of times. The V gene is TRBV27, the J gene TRBJ2-7; D is unclear. Trimming pared 0 bases from V and 2 bases from J, leaving 11 bases between. CDR3 length equals 15 residues. Germline CDR1 is MNHEY and CDR2 is SMNVEV (reference sequence). The CDR3 is CASSLSPAFTYEQYF. DNA for the CDR3: TGTGCCAGCAGTTTATCGCCAGCTTTTACCTACGAGCAGTACTTC.

V usage is TRBV5-1 and J usage is TRBJ2-5; TRBD2 matches 7 bases. Germline CDR1 SGHRS, CDR2 YFSETQ. The CDR3 extends over 14 amino acids. The junction had 4 bases not matched to a gene; V was cut back by 2 bases and J by 3 bases. The CDR3 DNA follows: TGCGCCAGCAGCTTAGCGGGGCAGAAAGAGACCCAGTACTTC. Translation: CASSLAGQKETQYF. The full variable domain, with the rest looked up from reference TRBV5-1 and TRBJ2-5, is KAGVTQTPRYLIKTRGQQVTLSCSPISGHRSVSWYQQTPGQGLQFLFEYFSETQRNKGNFPGRFSGRQFSNSRSEMNVSTLELGDSALYLCASSLAGQKETQYFGPGTRLLVL.

The rearrangement links TRBV14 to TRBJ2-7; D could derive from TRBD1 or TRBD2 (5 bases each). Germline V gene data show CDR1 as SGHDN and CDR2 as FVKESK. The length of the CDR3 is 15 residues. The ends were cut back, 3 bases at V and 4 bases at J, with 16 bases in the middle. The CDR3 reads CASSQTGRTPYEQYF. CDR3 coding DNA: TGTGCCAGCAGCCAGACGGGACGAACCCCATACGAGCAGTACTTC.

In this sample, this clone turned up a few times. The V call is TRBV30, the J call TRBJ1-2, with TRBD1 identical over 12 bases. This CDR3 comprises 14 residues. Trimming took 8 bases from V and 6 from J; bases not matched to a gene: 10. Germline-derived CDR1 and CDR2 are GTSNPN and SVGIG (reference sequence). CDR3 amino acids: CALAGDRGLDGYTF. Here the CDR3 DNA reads TGTGCCCTGGCCGGGGACAGGGGGCTCGATGGCTACACCTTC.

The V and J genes are TRBV19 and TRBJ1-3; TRBD1 might be the D (5 bases). Per the germline V gene, CDR1 is LNHDA and CDR2 is SQIVND (reference sequence). Deletions cut 4 bases from V and 0 bases from J, with 7 bases between. The CDR3 has 14 residues. CDR3 residues: CASSSDSSGNTIYF. CDR3 in DNA: TGTGCCAGTAGTAGCGACAGCTCTGGAAACACCATATATTTT.

This sequence joins TRBV5-5 and TRBJ2-1; D uncertain. This CDR3 has 11 residues. Trimming took 4 bases from V and 8 from J, leaving 7 bases between them. The V gene's germline CDR1 is SGHKS and CDR2 YYEKEE (reference sequence). The DNA for the CDR3 is TGTGCCAGCAGCGTATTGGATGAGCAGTTCTTC. This encodes CASSVLDEQFF.

The genes are TRBV7-9 and TRBJ1-5, with 10 bases lining up with TRBD1. CDR1 and CDR2 (germline): SEHNR, FQNEAQ (reference sequence). Trimming took 1 base from V and 7 from J; bases not matched to a gene: 10. The CDR3 loop spans 17 amino acids. The CDR3 DNA reads TGTGCCAGCAGCTTAGATCCTGGGACAGGGGACCGGCAGCCCCAGCATTTT. Translating gives CASSLDPGTGDRQPQHF.

The chain links TRBV6-1 to TRBJ2-4; the D is unclear. Per the germline V gene, CDR1 is MNHNS and CDR2 is SASEGT. Between the trimmed V and J ends, which lost 0 bases and 11 bases, there was a span of 11 bases. The CDR3 spans 13 residues. In DNA form, the CDR3 reads TGTGCCAGCAGTGAAGCGCTTCGTGAACTTCAGTACTTC. Translation gives CASSEALRELQYF.